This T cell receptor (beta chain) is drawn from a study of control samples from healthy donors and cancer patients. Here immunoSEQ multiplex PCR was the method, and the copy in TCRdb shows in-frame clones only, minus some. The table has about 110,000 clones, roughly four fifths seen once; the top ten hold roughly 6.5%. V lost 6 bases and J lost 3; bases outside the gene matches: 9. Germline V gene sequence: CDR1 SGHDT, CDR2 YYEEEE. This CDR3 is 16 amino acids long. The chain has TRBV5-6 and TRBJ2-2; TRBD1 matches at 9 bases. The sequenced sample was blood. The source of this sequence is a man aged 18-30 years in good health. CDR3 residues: CASTINRGRYTGELFF. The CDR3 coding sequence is TGTGCCAGCACCATTAACAGGGGGCGTTACACCGGGGAGCTGTTTTTT. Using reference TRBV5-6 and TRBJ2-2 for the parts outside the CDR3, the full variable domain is DAGVTQSPTHLIKTRGQQVTLRCSPKSGHDTVSWYQQALGQGPQFIFQYYEEEERQRGNFPDRFSGHQFPNYSSELNVNALLLGDSALYLCASTINRGRYTGELFFGEGSRLTVL.